This T cell receptor (beta chain) was captured in a study of blood T cell repertoires in COVID-19. Background on the study: T cells, B-cell-depleted T cells, or PBMCs supplied cDNA or gDNA.

Per the study methods: By means of reference gene primer amplification, nucleated cell counts were estimated. Clones were sequenced by immunoSEQ multiplex PCR, and TCRdb holds only the in-frame ones, with some missing. That table is the source of V, J and clone size, and D and trimming were worked out from the DNA. The repertoire has about 130,000 clones, over 75% of them found once; the top ten carry 3% to 4.5%. V shed 0 bases and J shed 2 bases, with 8 bases lying between them. CDR3 length equals 14 residues. Per germline, CDR1 SGHNT and CDR2 YYREEE (reference sequence). Sequencing was performed on peripheral blood. The chain uses TRBV5-4 and TRBJ2-5, with D maybe TRBD2 (5 bases). The clonotype originates from a woman in her fifties or sixties with acute or convalescent COVID-19. The CDR3 sequence: CASSLGLTQETQYF. CDR3 in DNA: TGTGCCAGCAGCTTGGGACTAACGCAAGAGACCCAGTACTTC.